This T cell receptor beta chain was retrieved from a study of blood T cell repertoires in COVID-19. Whole-study context: The United States, Italy and Spain were the sources of the acute and convalescent COVID-19 samples.

Germline trimming cut 7 bases from V and 5 bases from J; bases unmatched to any gene: 6. The CDR3 runs 13 residues. Germline-derived CDR1 and CDR2 are MNHEY and SVGAGI. TCRdb's copy holds only in-frame clones and misses some; the assay was immunoSEQ multiplex PCR. The table has around 200,000 clones, roughly 80% seen once. V usage is TRBV6-5 and J usage is TRBJ2-7; 9 bases line up with TRBD1. Sequenced sample: peripheral blood. The TCR was taken from a woman between 50 and 59 years old with acute or convalescent COVID-19. The CDR3 reads CASKGDRAHEQYF. The CDR3 region has the DNA TGTGCCAGCAAGGGGGACAGGGCCCACGAGCAGTACTTC.